A selection of T cell receptor beta chains follows, all from one sample in a study of OX40 agonist ivuxolimab in advanced cancers. The protocol was immunoSEQ multiplex PCR, while the TCRdb copy is restricted to in-frame clones and leaves out a portion. The profile covers around 30,000 clones, with around nine tenths appearing a single time and 25% to 40% taken by the ten largest. The starting material was CD4+ or CD8+ T cells sorted from blood, obtained in a trial of the OX40 agonist ivuxolimab. These receptors were obtained from an adult with an advanced solid tumor such as melanoma, head and neck, liver or kidney cancer. Each CDR3 is given with its conserved first and last residue. D genes are given only for firm matches. Clone size is stated in some rows and not others, as once, few, many or a class when expanded.

abundance	d_gene	v_gene	j_gene	CDR3aa	CDR3nt
-	-	TRBV7-9	TRBJ2-7	CASSLGRDGAYEQYF	TGTGCCAGCAGCCTCGGACGGGACGGAGCCTACGAGCAGTACTTC
-	TRBD2	TRBV7-2	TRBJ2-3	CASSLTGGLDTQYF	TGTGCCAGCAGCTTGACGGGAGGGCTAGATACGCAGTATTTT
few	-	TRBV9	TRBJ1-1	CASSPETNTEAFF	TGTGCCAGCAGCCCGGAGACGAACACTGAAGCTTTCTTT
-	TRBD2	TRBV9	TRBJ2-7	CASSVDGGNEQYF	TGTGCCAGCAGCGTAGACGGGGGGAACGAGCAGTACTTC
-	-	TRBV28	TRBJ1-2	CASSFGQSNYGYTF	TGTGCCAGCAGTTTCGGCCAATCTAACTATGGCTACACCTTC
-	-	TRBV19	TRBJ1-1	CASTYEGYTEAFF	TGTGCCAGTACCTATGAAGGGTACACTGAAGCTTTCTTT
once	-	TRBV7-3	TRBJ2-1	CASSLTWTKNNEQFF	TGTGCCAGCAGCTTAACCTGGACCAAGAACAATGAGCAGTTCTTC
-	-	TRBV27	TRBJ2-7	CASSLIGGADSPYEQYF	TGTGCCAGCAGTTTAATTGGAGGAGCCGATTCACCCTACGAGCAGTACTTC
-	-	TRBV6-1	TRBJ2-7	CASNGDNYEQYF	TGTGCCAGCAACGGGGATAACTACGAGCAGTACTTC
few	-	TRBV6-5	TRBJ1-1	CASSNGQRNTEAFF	TGTGCCAGCAGCAACGGACAGAGGAACACTGAAGCTTTCTTT
-	TRBD2	TRBV11-2	TRBJ2-7	CASSLLAGGIYEQYF	TGTGCCAGCAGCCTACTAGCGGGAGGGATCTACGAGCAGTACTTC
once	-	TRBV10-3	TRBJ1-2	CAISDGGNYGYTF	TGTGCCATCAGTGATGGGGGGAACTATGGCTACACCTTC